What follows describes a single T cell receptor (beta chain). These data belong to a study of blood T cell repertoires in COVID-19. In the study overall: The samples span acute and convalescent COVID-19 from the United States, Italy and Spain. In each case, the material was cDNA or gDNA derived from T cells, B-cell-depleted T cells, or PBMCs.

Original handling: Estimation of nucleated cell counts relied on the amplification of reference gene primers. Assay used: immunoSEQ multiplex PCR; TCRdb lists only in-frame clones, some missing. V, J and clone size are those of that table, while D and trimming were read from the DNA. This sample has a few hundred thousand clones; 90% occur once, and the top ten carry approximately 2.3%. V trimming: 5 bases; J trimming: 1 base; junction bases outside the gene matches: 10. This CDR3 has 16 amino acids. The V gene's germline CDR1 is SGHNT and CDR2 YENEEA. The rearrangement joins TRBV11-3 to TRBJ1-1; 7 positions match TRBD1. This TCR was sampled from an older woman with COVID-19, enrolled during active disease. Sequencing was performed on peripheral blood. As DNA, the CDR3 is TGTGCCAGCAGCCGTACCAGGGGGAAGGGGAACACTGAAGCTTTCTTT. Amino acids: CASSRTRGKGNTEAFF.